This TCR beta chain was identified during a study of blood T cell repertoires in COVID-19 (dated by TCRdb to between 2020 and 2021). Study-wide context: Samples covering the acute and convalescent phases of COVID-19 were provided by collaborators in the United States, Italy and Spain. The prospective study material was composed of cDNA or gDNA derived from T cells, B-cell-depleted T cells, or PBMCs. Deeply sampled blood TCRbeta repertoires from subjects exposed to, actively infected with, or recovered from COVID-19 were included in the dataset. The repertoires were released in a freely available public database meant as a resource for research on the immune response to SARS-CoV-2. The samples were drawn from the first 160 participants of the ongoing ImmuneRACE study and from over a thousand subjects provided by 6 global collaborators. Nearly every sample came with metadata listing a de-identified subject ID, COVID-19 status, age in years and sex. HLA class I and class II types, where available, came from metadata supplied by the sample provider rather than from assay-based typing. General findings and caveats noted by the study authors: Clinical and demographic metadata were provided uncurated, with the amount varying by source and participant.

The immunoSEQ Assay, a bias-controlled multiplex PCR, was used to amplify TCRbeta CDR3 regions from genomic DNA. For the original study's pipeline: The number of nucleated cells in each sample was estimated by amplification of reference gene primers within the assay. To quantify the absolute abundance of each unique TCRbeta CDR3 rearrangement, sequence reads were collapsed and filtered. Productive Simpson clonality was computed per sample as the square root of Simpson's diversity index over productive rearrangements. TCRdb obtained this table from immuneACCESS and retained in-frame rearrangements with V and J assigned. These tables miss some clones; where compared with another copy, unresolved V genes account for less than half of the shortfall, and the remainder is unexplained. V, J and clone size were drawn from that table, and D and trimming were deduced from the DNA. Recorded for this sample are 200,000 to 250,000 clones; 80% to 95% of them occurred a single time. Together, the top ten hold around 1.8% of the sample.

In the prospective study, participants were about 18 to 89 years old, resided in fewer than 25 geographic areas of the United States, and were enrolled through a virtual design. In the prospective study, participants were assigned to cohorts based on the clinical history participants reported in a screening survey and a study questionnaire. For ImmuneRACE Cohort 3, a participant was defined as recovered based on two consecutive negative NP/OP PCR tests, clearance by a healthcare professional, or resolution of symptoms. In the prospective study, whole blood, serum and a nasopharyngeal or oropharyngeal swab were collected from each participant by mobile phlebotomists. Over a 2-month period, participants in the prospective study had the option of providing additional blood draws and questionnaires. Prospective study blood samples were shipped either frozen or at room temperature before DNA extraction.

V loses 5 bases at its end and J loses 6 bases; junction bases beyond the gene matches: 6. The CDR3 contains 15 residues, cysteine and phenylalanine counted. Only the CDR3 region is kept as DNA, spanning 45 bases read in frame from base 1. The germline V gene gives CDR1 as SGHNT and CDR2 as YENEEA. Points on this clone: What this receptor recognizes is not known. It has no much larger one-base neighbor in the sample; base qualities were not kept.

The TCR comes from a woman aged 18-30 years who had recovered from COVID-19. Sequenced sample: PBMCs or T cells enriched from blood (not recorded which). This sequence uses TRBV11-3 and TRBJ1-4; TRBD1 matches 10 bases in the middle. The CDR3 sequence is CASSPPGTGDEKLFF. The nucleotide sequence reads as follows: TGTGCCAGCAGCCCCCCCGGGACAGGGGATGAAAAACTGTTTTTT.